This TCR beta chain was captured by sequencing in a study of blood T cell repertoires in COVID-19. Across the whole study: COVID-19 samples from acute and convalescent phases originated in the United States, Italy and Spain. The cDNA or gDNA used as material had been derived from T cells, B-cell-depleted T cells, or PBMCs.

The V and J ends lost 9 bases and 0 bases, in that order; junction bases with no gene match: 3. CDR1 KGHDR and CDR2 SFDVKD come from the germline V gene. The CDR3 extends over 14 amino acids. The authors' processing: Reference gene primers were amplified, and this amplification served to estimate nucleated cell counts. The data were produced by immunoSEQ multiplex PCR, yet TCRdb's version contains in-frame clones alone and is incomplete. V, J and clone size are taken as reported in that table, and D and trimming were inferred from the DNA itself. The table shows fewer than 250,000 clones, with 86% occurring only once.

The TCR originated in a woman aged 45-59 years with acute or convalescent COVID-19. Sequenced: peripheral blood. V and J are TRBV24-1 and TRBJ2-7; TRBD1 matches 11 bases. The CDR3 DNA reads TGTGCCACCCCTGGGACAGGGGGCTCCTACGAGCAGTACTTC. This codes for CATPGTGGSYEQYF.